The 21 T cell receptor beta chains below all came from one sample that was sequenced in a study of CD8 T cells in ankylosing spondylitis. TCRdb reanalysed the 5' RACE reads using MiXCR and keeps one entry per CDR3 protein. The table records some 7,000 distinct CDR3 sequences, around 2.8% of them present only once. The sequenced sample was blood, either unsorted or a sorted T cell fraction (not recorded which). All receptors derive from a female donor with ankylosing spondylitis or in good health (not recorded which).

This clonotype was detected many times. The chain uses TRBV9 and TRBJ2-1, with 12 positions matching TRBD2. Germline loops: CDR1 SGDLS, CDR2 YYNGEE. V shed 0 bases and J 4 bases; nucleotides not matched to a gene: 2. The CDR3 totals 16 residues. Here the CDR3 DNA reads TGTGCCAGCAGCGTAGAGGGACTAGCGGGTTACAATGAGCAGTTCTTC. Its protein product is CASSVEGLAGYNEQFF.

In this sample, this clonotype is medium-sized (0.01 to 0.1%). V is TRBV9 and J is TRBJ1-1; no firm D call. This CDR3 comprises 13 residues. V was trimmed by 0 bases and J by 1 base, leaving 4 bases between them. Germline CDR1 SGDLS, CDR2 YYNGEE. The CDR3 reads CASSVGENTEAFF. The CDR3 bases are TGTGCCAGCAGCGTAGGGGAGAACACTGAAGCTTTCTTT. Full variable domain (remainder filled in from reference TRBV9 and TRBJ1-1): DSGVTQTPKHLITATGQRVTLRCSPRSGDLSVYWYQQSLDQGLQFLIQYYNGEERAKGNILERFSAQQFPDLHSELNLSSLELGDSALYFCASSVGENTEAFFGQGTRLTVV.

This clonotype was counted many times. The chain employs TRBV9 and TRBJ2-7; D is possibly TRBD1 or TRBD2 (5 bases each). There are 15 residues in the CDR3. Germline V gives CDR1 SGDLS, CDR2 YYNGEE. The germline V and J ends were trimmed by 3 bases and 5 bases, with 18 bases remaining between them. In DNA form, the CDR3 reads TGTGCCAGCAGCGAAACGCCCGGGACGGCCCACGAGCAGTACTTC. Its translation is CASSETPGTAHEQYF.

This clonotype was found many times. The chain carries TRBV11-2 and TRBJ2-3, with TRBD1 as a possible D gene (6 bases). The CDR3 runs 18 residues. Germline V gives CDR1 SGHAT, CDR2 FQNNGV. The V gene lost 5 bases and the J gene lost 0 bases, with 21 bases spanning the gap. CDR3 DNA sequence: TGTGCCAGCAGCCCAGCCCCGGGACATCGACGGAGCACAGATACGCAGTATTTT. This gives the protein CASSPAPGHRRSTDTQYF. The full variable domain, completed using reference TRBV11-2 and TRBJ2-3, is EAGVAQSPRYKIIEKRQSVAFWCNPISGHATLYWYQQILGQGPKLLIQFQNNGVVDDSQLPKDRFSAERLKGVDSTLKIQPAKLEDSAVYLCASSPAPGHRRSTDTQYFGPGTRLTVL.

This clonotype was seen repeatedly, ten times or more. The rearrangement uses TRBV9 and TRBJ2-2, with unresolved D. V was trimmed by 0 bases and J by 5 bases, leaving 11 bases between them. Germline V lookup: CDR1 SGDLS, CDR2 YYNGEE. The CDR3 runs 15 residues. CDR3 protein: CASSVVLDSTGELFF. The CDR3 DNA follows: TGTGCCAGCAGCGTAGTTCTAGATTCAACCGGGGAGCTGTTTTTT.

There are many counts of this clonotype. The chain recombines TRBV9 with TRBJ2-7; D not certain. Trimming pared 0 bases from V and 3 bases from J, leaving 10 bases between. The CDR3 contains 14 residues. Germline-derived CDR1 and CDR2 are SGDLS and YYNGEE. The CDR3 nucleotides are TGTGCCAGCAGCGTAGGTCGACTGAACTACGAGCAGTACTTC. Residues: CASSVGRLNYEQYF.

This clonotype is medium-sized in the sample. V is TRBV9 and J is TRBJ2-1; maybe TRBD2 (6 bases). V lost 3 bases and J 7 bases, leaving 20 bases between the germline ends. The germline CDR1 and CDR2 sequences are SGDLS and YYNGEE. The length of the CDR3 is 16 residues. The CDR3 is CASSGDGSRGLNEQFF. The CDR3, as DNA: TGTGCCAGCAGCGGTGACGGGAGTAGAGGATTGAATGAGCAGTTCTTC. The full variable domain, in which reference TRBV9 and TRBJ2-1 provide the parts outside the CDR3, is DSGVTQTPKHLITATGQRVTLRCSPRSGDLSVYWYQQSLDQGLQFLIQYYNGEERAKGNILERFSAQQFPDLHSELNLSSLELGDSALYFCASSGDGSRGLNEQFFGPGTRLTVL.

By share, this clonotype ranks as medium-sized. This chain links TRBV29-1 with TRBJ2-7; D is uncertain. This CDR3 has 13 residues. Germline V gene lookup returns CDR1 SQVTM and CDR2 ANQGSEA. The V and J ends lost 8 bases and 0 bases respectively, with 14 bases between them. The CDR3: CSTCQPPSYEQYF. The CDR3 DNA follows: TGCAGCACCTGCCAACCCCCCTCCTACGAGCAGTACTTC.

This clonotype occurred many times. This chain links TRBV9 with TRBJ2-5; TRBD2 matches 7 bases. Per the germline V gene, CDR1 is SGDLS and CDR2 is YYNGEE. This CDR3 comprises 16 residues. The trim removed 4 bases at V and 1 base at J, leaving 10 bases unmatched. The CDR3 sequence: CASSPPVVAGQETQYF. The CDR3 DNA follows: TGTGCCAGCAGCCCCCCGGTCGTAGCGGGCCAAGAGACCCAGTACTTC. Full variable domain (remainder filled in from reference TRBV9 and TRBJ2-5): DSGVTQTPKHLITATGQRVTLRCSPRSGDLSVYWYQQSLDQGLQFLIQYYNGEERAKGNILERFSAQQFPDLHSELNLSSLELGDSALYFCASSPPVVAGQETQYFGPGTRLLVL.

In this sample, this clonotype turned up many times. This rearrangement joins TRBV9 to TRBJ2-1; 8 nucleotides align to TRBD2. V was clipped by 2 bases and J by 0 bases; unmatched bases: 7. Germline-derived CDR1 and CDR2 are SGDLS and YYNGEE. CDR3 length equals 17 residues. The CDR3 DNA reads TGTGCCAGCAGCGTCCCTTTGGCGGGAGGCTCCTACAATGAGCAGTTCTTC. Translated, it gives CASSVPLAGGSYNEQFF. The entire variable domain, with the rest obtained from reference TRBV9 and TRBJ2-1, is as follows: DSGVTQTPKHLITATGQRVTLRCSPRSGDLSVYWYQQSLDQGLQFLIQYYNGEERAKGNILERFSAQQFPDLHSELNLSSLELGDSALYFCASSVPLAGGSYNEQFFGPGTRLTVL.

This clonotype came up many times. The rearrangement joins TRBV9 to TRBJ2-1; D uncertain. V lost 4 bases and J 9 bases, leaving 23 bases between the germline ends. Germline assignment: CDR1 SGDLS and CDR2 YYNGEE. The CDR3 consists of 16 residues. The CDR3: CASSPLPGPPGVEQFF. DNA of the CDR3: TGTGCCAGCAGCCCTCTACCCGGGCCCCCTGGGGTTGAGCAGTTCTTC.

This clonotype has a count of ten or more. The CDR3 spells CASSVYGWDTDTQYF. In nucleotides, the CDR3 is TGTGCCAGCAGCGTATACGGATGGGACACAGATACGCAGTATTTT. The gene calls are TRBV9 and TRBJ2-3; D is undetermined. CDR1 is SGDLS and CDR2 is YYNGEE in the germline V gene. Trimming shortened V by 1 base and J by 2 bases, and 11 bases separated the two germline ends. The CDR3 covers 15 residues.

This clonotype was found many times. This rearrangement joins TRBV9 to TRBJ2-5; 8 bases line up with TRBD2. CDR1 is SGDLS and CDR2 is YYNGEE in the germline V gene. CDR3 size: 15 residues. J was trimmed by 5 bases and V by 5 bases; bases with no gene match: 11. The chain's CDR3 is CASSKTIAGSETQYF. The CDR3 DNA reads TGTGCCAGCAGTAAAACAATAGCGGGAAGCGAGACCCAGTACTTC.

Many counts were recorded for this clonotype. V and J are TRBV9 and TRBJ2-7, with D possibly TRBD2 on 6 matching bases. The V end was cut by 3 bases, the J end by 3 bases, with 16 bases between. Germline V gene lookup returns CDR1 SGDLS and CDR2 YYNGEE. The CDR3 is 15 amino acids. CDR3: CASSDGPTSYYEQYF. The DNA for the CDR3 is TGTGCCAGCAGCGATGGGCCCACTAGCTACTACGAGCAGTACTTC. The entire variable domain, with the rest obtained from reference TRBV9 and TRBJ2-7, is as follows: DSGVTQTPKHLITATGQRVTLRCSPRSGDLSVYWYQQSLDQGLQFLIQYYNGEERAKGNILERFSAQQFPDLHSELNLSSLELGDSALYFCASSDGPTSYYEQYFGPGTRLTVT.

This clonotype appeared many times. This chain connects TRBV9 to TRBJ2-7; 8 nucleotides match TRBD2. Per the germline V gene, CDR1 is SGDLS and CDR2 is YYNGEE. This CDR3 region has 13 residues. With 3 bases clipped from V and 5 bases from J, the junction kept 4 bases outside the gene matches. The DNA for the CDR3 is TGTGCCAGCAGCGCGAGCGGGGGTCACGAGCAGTACTTC. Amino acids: CASSASGGHEQYF.

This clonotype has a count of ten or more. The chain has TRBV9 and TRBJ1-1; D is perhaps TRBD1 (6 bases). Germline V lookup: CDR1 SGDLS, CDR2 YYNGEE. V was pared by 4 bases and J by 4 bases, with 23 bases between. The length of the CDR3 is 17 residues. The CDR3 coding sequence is TGTGCCAGCAGCCCCGGACAGTCTGTTAGGTTGGCCACTGAAGCTTTCTTT. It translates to CASSPGQSVRLATEAFF.

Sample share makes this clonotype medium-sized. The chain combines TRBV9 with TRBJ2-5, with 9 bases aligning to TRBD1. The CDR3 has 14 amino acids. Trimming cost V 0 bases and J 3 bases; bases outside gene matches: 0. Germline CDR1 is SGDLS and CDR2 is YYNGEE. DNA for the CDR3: TGTGCCAGCAGCGTAGGGACAGGGGAAGAGACCCAGTACTTC. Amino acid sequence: CASSVGTGEETQYF.

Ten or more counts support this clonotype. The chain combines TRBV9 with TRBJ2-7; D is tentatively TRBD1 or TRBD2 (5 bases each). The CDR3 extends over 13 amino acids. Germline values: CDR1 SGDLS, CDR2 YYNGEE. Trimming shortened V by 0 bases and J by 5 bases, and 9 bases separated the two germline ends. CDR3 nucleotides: TGTGCCAGCAGCGTAGTGGGGCGGGACGAGCAGTACTTC. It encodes CASSVVGRDEQYF.

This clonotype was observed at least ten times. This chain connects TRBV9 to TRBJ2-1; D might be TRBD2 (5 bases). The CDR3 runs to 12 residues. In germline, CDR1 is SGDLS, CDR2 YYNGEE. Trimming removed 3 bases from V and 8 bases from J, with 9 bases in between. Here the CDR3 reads CASSASSYEQFF. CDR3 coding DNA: TGTGCCAGCAGCGCATCTAGCTATGAGCAGTTCTTC.

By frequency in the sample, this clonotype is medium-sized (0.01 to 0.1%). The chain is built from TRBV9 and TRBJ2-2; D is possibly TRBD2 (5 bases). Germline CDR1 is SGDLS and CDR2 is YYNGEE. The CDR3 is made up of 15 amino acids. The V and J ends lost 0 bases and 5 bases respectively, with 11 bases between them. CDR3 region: CASSVDGIGTGELFF. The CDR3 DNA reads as TGTGCCAGCAGCGTAGACGGGATTGGGACCGGGGAGCTGTTTTTT.

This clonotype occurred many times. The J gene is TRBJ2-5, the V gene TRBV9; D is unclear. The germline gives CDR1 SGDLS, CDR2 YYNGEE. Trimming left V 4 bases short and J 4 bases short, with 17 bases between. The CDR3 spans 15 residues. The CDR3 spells CASSQVPSSRETQYF. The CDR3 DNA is TGTGCCAGCAGCCAAGTACCATCGAGTCGAGAGACCCAGTACTTC.